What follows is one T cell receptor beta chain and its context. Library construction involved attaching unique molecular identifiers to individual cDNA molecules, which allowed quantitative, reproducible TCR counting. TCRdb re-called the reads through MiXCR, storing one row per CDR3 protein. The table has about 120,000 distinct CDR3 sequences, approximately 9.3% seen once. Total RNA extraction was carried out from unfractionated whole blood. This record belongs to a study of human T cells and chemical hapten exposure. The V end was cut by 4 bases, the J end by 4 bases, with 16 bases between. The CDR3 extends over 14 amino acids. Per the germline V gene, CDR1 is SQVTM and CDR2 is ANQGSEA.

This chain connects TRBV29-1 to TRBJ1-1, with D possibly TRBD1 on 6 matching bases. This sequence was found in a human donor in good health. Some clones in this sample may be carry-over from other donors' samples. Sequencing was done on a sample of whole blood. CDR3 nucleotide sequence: TGCAGCGTTGGGAGGAGGGGGGTGGCCACTGAAGCTTTCTTT. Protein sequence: CSVGRRGVATEAFF.